A single sample gave rise to the 14 T cell receptor beta chains below, sequenced in a study of regulatory T cells in long-lasting Graves disease. Time point here: persistent/refractory GD, antithyroid drugs over 5 years with positive TRAb. Researchers made the TCR library from RNA that was extracted from PBMCs. CDR3-region Arm-PCR and iRepertoire HTBI primers produced the TCR beta libraries. One entry per CDR3 protein results from TCRdb running MiXCR on the multiplex PCR reads. Altogether over 300,000 distinct CDR3 sequences are present, about 19% being singletons, with the ten largest covering over 25%. The sample was peripheral blood mononuclear cells (PBMCs), taken when the disease was refractory, from a patient treated with antithyroid drugs. The receptors come from a female donor with Graves disease.

This clonotype was found many times. J is TRBJ2-1 and V is TRBV11-2; 8 bases match TRBD1. Germline assignment: CDR1 SGHAT and CDR2 FQNNGV. This CDR3 contains 16 residues. V lost 1 base, J lost 7 bases, and 9 bases stayed unmatched. The CDR3: CASSLADRGTGNEQFF. As DNA, the CDR3 is TGTGCCAGCAGCTTAGCCGACAGGGGAACCGGGAATGAGCAGTTCTTC. The full variable domain, its missing parts supplied by reference TRBV11-2 and TRBJ2-1, is EAGVAQSPRYKIIEKRQSVAFWCNPISGHATLYWYQQILGQGPKLLIQFQNNGVVDDSQLPKDRFSAERLKGVDSTLKIQPAKLEDSAVYLCASSLADRGTGNEQFFGPGTRLTVL.

Note on this clonotype: A much bigger clone sits one base away, suggesting this may be a read error. The chain employs TRBV10-3 and TRBJ2-4; tentative D call: TRBD1 (5 bases). This CDR3 has 13 amino acids. Germline assignment: CDR1 ENHRY and CDR2 SYGVKD. CDR3 nucleotides: TGTGCCATCAGTGAGCAGGGAAAAAACGTTCAGTACTTC. This encodes CAISEQGKNVQYF.

This clonotype was counted many times. This chain links TRBV7-2 with TRBJ1-5; D not certain. This CDR3 is 14 amino acids long. Trimming removed 8 bases at V and 0 bases at J, with 11 bases between. Germline V lookup: CDR1 SGHTA, CDR2 FQGNSA. The CDR3: CASGWAYSNQPQHF. DNA for the CDR3: TGTGCCAGCGGATGGGCATATAGCAATCAGCCCCAGCATTTT.

At least ten counts were recorded for this clonotype. The J gene is TRBJ2-5, the V gene TRBV11-2, with 10 nucleotides matching TRBD2. CDR3 length: 14 residues. V shed 5 bases, J shed 4 bases, and the junction held 4 bases outside the gene matches. Germline loops: CDR1 SGHAT, CDR2 FQNNGV. For the CDR3, the DNA is TGTGCCAGCAGCCTAAGCGGGGGGGCAGAGACCCAGTACTTC. Translated, it gives CASSLSGGAETQYF. Combining the CDR3 with reference TRBV11-2 and TRBJ2-5 gives the whole variable domain EAGVAQSPRYKIIEKRQSVAFWCNPISGHATLYWYQQILGQGPKLLIQFQNNGVVDDSQLPKDRFSAERLKGVDSTLKIQPAKLEDSAVYLCASSLSGGAETQYFGPGTRLLVL.

On this clonotype: A much larger clone sits a single nucleotide away, making a read error possible. V usage is TRBV10-3 and J usage is TRBJ2-5, with 13 bases matching TRBD2. The CDR3 runs to 15 residues. CDR1 ENHRY and CDR2 SYGVKD come from the germline V gene. The CDR3 DNA reads TGTGCCACAACGGCCGGACTAGCGGGAGTGGAGACCCGGTACTTC. Amino acid sequence: CATTAGLAGVETRYF.

This clonotype was observed many times. The V gene is TRBV6-2 or TRBV6-3, the J gene TRBJ1-2; 7 nucleotides align to TRBD1. Germline CDR1 is MNHEY and CDR2 is SVGEGT. The CDR3 spans 15 residues. V dropped 0 bases and J dropped 3; count of bases not matched to a gene: 4. The CDR3 nucleotides are TGTGCCAGCAGTTACTCGATGGACAGGCACTATGGCTACACCTTC. Its translation: CASSYSMDRHYGYTF.

The chain recombines TRBV7-2 with TRBJ1-6; maybe TRBD1 (6 bases). Germline lookup yields CDR1 SGHTA and CDR2 FQGNSA. The V gene lost 6 bases and the J gene lost 7 bases, with 19 bases spanning the gap. The CDR3 sequence is 16 residues long. The CDR3 protein is CASRTGLPGWNSPLHF. Here the CDR3 DNA reads TGTGCCAGCAGAACAGGGCTTCCGGGGTGGAATTCACCCCTCCACTTT. Full variable domain (outside the CDR3, taken from reference TRBV7-2 and TRBJ1-6): GAGVSQSPSNKVTEKGKDVELRCDPISGHTALYWYRQSLGQGLEFLIYFQGNSAPDKSGLPSDRFSAERTGGSVSTLTIQRTQQEDSAVYLCASRTGLPGWNSPLHFGNGTRLTVT.

A word on this clonotype: Just one base apart from a much larger clone, this may be a read error. J is TRBJ1-2 and V is TRBV12-3 or TRBV12-4; a possible D gene is TRBD1 (6 bases). CDR3 length: 12 amino acids. CDR3 nucleotide sequence: TGTGCCAGCAGTTCAGGGGCCGGGGGCTACGCCTTC. This encodes CASSSGAGGYAF.

The chain has TRBV20-1 and TRBJ2-5; 10 bases align to TRBD2. Germline lookup yields CDR1 DFQATT and CDR2 SNEGSKA (reference sequence). J gave up 5 bases and V 4 bases, and 4 bases lay outside the gene matches. The CDR3 has 13 residues. As DNA, the CDR3 is TGCAGTGCTACCCTAGCGGGAGTTGAGACCCAGTACTTC. As protein: CSATLAGVETQYF.

The chain recombines TRBV19 with TRBJ1-5, with a tentative D call TRBD1 (5 bases). This CDR3 spans 13 amino acids. The V end lost 6 bases, the J end lost 7 bases, and 13 bases lay between the germline ends. CDR1 is LNHDA and CDR2 is SQIVND in the germline V gene (reference sequence). The CDR3 nucleotides read TGTGCCAGTAGCAAGGAGGGGCAACAGCCCCAGCATTTT. Amino acids: CASSKEGQQPQHF.

In regard to this clonotype: Given a much more abundant clone one base away, this may be a read error. The chain joins TRBV5-4 to TRBJ2-5; D gene ambiguous. V was pared by 4 bases and J by 2 bases, with 9 bases between. Germline V lookup: CDR1 SGHNT, CDR2 YYREEE (reference sequence). This CDR3 region has 13 residues. This CDR3 is CASSVTPQETQYF. The CDR3 bases are TGTGCCAGCAGCGTGACACCTCAAGAGACCCAGTACTTC. Together with reference TRBV5-4 and TRBJ2-5, the CDR3 gives the full variable domain: ETGVTQSPTHLIKTRGQQVTLRCSSQSGHNTVSWYQQALGQGPQFIFQYYREEENGRGNFPPRFSGLQFPNYSSELNVNALELDDSALYLCASSVTPQETQYFGPGTRLLVL.

V gene TRBV19 combines with J gene TRBJ1-2, with 7 bases aligning to TRBD1. Germline V CDR1 and CDR2: LNHDA, SQIVND (reference sequence). The CDR3 runs 17 residues. The V gene end was trimmed by 3 bases and the J gene end by 4 bases; junction bases not matched to a gene: 14. In nucleotides, the CDR3 is TGTGCCAGTAGTATCGGCGGGGGACAGTTGGGCAGCTATGGCTACACCTTC. Residues: CASSIGGGQLGSYGYTF.

This clonotype was detected ten times or more. This chain links TRBV11-3 with TRBJ1-1; no clear D. The CDR3 has 14 amino acids. The germline gives CDR1 SGHNT, CDR2 YENEEA. V lost 6 bases and J lost 0, with 11 bases in between. The CDR3 reads CASRGSRLNTEAFF. CDR3 nucleotides: TGTGCCAGCAGAGGCAGCCGGCTGAACACTGAAGCTTTCTTT.

The sample holds many counts of this clonotype. V and J are TRBV6-2 or TRBV6-3 and TRBJ1-2; no firm D call. The CDR3 contains 14 residues. V lost 2 bases and J 3 bases, leaving 10 bases between the germline ends. Looked up from germline, CDR1 is MNHEY and CDR2 is SVGEGT. For the CDR3, the DNA is TGTGCCAGCAGTTACGGGGTGGGCGACTATGGCTACACCTTC. The encoded protein is CASSYGVGDYGYTF.